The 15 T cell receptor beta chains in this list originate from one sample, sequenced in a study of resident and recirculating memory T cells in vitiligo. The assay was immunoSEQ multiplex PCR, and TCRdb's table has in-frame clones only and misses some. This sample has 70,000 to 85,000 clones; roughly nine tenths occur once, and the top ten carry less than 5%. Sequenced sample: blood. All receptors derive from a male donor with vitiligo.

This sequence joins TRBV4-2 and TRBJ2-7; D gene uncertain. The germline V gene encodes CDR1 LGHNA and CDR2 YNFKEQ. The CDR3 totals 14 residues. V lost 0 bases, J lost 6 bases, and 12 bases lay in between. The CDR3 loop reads CASSQDTESVEQYF. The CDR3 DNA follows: TGTGCCAGCAGCCAAGATACAGAGTCGGTCGAGCAGTACTTC.

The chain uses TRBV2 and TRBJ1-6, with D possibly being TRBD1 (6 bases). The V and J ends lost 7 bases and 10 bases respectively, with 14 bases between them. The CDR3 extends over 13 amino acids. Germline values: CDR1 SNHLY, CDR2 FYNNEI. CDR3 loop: CASILRGGSPLHF. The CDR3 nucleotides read TGTGCCAGCATCCTTAGGGGGGGATCACCCCTCCACTTT.

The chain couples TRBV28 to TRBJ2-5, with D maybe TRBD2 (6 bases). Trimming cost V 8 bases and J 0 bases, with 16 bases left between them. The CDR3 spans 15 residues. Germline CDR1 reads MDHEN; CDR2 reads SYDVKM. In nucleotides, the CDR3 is TGTGCCAGCGTTACGGGGGTGGCCTACCAAGAGACCCAGTACTTC. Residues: CASVTGVAYQETQYF.

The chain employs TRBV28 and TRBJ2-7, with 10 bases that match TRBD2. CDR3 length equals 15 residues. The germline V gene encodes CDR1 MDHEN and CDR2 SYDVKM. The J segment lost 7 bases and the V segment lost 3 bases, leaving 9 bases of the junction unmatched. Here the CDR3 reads CASSFSGGTYVEQYF. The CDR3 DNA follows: TGTGCCAGCAGTTTTAGCGGGGGGACCTACGTGGAGCAGTACTTC.

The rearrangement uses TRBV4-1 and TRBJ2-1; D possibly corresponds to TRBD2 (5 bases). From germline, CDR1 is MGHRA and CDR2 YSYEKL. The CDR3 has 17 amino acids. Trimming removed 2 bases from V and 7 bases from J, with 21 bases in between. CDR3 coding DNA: TGCGCCAGCAGCCAACCCTGGACTGCCCGTTCCCCGAATGAGCAGTTCTTC. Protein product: CASSQPWTARSPNEQFF.

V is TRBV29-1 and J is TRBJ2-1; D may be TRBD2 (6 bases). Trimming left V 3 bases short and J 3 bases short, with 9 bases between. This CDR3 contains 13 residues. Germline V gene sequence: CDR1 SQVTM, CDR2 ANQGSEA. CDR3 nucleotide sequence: TGCAGCGTTGATGGGGGAGGCTACAATGAGCAGTTCTTC. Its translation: CSVDGGGYNEQFF.

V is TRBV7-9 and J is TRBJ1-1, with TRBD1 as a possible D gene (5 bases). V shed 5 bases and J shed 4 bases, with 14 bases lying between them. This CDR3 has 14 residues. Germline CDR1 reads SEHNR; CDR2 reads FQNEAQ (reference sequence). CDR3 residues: CASSQQGSATEAFF. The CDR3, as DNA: TGTGCCAGCAGCCAGCAGGGAAGCGCCACTGAAGCTTTCTTT.

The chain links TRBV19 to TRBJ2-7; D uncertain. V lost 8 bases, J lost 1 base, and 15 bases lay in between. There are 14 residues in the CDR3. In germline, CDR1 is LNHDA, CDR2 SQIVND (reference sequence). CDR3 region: CASAYVDGSYEQYF. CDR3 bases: TGTGCCAGTGCTTATGTCGACGGGTCCTACGAGCAGTACTTC.

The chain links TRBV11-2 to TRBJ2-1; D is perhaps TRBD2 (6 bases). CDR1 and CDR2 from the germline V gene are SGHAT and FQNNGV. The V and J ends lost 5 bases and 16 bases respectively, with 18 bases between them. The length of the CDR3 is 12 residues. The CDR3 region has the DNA TGTGCCAGCAGCGCACCGGGCTACACTAGCTTCTTC. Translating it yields CASSAPGYTSFF.

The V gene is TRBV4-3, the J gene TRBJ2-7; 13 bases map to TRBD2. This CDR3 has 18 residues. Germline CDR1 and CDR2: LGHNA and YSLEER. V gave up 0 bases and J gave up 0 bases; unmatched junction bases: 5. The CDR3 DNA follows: TGCGCCAGCAGCCAAGATCCGGGACTAGCGGGAAGCTCCTACGAGCAGTACTTC. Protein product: CASSQDPGLAGSSYEQYF.

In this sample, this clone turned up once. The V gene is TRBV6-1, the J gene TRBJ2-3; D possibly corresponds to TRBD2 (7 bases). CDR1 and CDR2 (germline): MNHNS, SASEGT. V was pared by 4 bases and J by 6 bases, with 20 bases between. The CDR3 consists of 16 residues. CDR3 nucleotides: TGTGCCAGCAGTGGGGTCGGGGGGCATCCCGTTGATACGCAGTATTTT. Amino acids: CASSGVGGHPVDTQYF.

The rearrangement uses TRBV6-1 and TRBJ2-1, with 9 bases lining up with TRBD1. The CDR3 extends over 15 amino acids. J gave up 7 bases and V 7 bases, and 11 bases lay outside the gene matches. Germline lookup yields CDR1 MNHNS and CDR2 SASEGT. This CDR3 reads CASNRRTGEGNEQFF. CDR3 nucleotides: TGTGCCAGCAACAGAAGGACAGGGGAGGGGAATGAGCAGTTCTTC.

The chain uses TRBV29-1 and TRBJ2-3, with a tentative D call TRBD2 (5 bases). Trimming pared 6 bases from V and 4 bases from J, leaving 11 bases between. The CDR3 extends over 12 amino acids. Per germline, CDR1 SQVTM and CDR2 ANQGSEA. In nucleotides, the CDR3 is TGCAGCGTCTACGGACTTTCAGATACGCAGTATTTT. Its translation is CSVYGLSDTQYF.

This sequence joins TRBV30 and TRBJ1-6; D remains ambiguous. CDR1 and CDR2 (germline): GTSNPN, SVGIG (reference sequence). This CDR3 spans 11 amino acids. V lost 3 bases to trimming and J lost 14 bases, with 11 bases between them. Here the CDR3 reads CAWSETSALHF. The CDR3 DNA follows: TGTGCCTGGAGCGAAACTTCGGCCCTCCACTTT.

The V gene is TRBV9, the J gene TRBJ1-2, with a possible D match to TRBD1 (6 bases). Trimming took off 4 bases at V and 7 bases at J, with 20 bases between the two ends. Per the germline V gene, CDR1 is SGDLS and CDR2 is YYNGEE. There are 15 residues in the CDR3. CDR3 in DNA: TGTGCCAGCAGCCCCCCGGGGGGGGCCTCTGTTGGCTACACCTTC. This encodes CASSPPGGASVGYTF.